A selection of T cell receptor beta chains follows, all from one sample in a study of cytomegalovirus exposure and HLA in healthy donors. Libraries were prepared by immunoSEQ multiplex PCR; TCRdb keeps only in-frame clonotypes and omits some of them. The data contain about 56,000 clones, around 93% of them seen just once; the ten biggest clones take up under 2%. What was sequenced was PBMCs. The receptors were sampled from a woman aged 18-29 years in good health and CMV-seropositive. The CDR3 runs from the conserved cysteine through the conserved F or W. Each record gives: J gene, D gene, clone size, V gene, CDR3 DNA, CDR3 protein. D genes are given only for firm matches. Size tells how often a clone was seen (once, few, many) or the class of an expanded clone, and some rows leave it out.

TRBJ2-1 | - | - | TRBV9 | TGTGCCAGCAGCGCTATAGCTGGGGAGCAGTTCTTC | CASSAIAGEQFF
TRBJ2-1 | - | - | TRBV5-1 | TGCGCCAGCAGCTTGGTTAGTCTCCGGGACAATGAGCAGTTCTTC | CASSLVSLRDNEQFF
TRBJ2-7 | - | - | TRBV7-8 | TGTGCCAGCAGCTTAGGGGGCGGCCTACTCTCCTACGAGCAGTACTTC | CASSLGGGLLSYEQYF
TRBJ1-2 | - | - | TRBV9 | TGTGCCAGCAGCCCCTCAACGGGAAGCTATGGCTACACCTTC | CASSPSTGSYGYTF
TRBJ2-7 | TRBD1 | - | TRBV5-6 | TGTGCCAGCAGCTACGACAGGGCCGCCTACGAGCAGTACTTC | CASSYDRAAYEQYF
TRBJ2-1 | TRBD2 | - | TRBV18 | TGTGCCAGCTCACCACCGGGACTAGCGGGGAACAATGAGCAGTTCTTC | CASSPPGLAGNNEQFF
TRBJ2-1 | - | - | TRBV11-2 | TGTGCCAGCAGCTCCATCCGGGGGAAGGTTCCTATTGAGCAGTTCTTC | CASSSIRGKVPIEQFF
TRBJ2-1 | TRBD2 | - | TRBV10-1 | TGCGCCAGCAGTGGCGGGAGTACGGGTCTCAATGAGCAGTTCTTC | CASSGGSTGLNEQFF
TRBJ1-1 | - | - | TRBV30 | TGTGCCTGGATTTCGACAGAAGCTTTCTTT | CAWISTEAFF
TRBJ2-5 | - | - | TRBV4-1 | TGCGCCAGCAGCCAAAGCCCATATCTCGGCGGGGCCGGAGAGACCCAGTACTTC | CASSQSPYLGGAGETQYF
TRBJ2-1 | - | - | TRBV6-4 | TGTGCCAGCAGTGACTCGGACAACAATGAGCAGTTCTTC | CASSDSDNNEQFF
TRBJ2-4 | - | - | TRBV25-1 | TGTGCCACCCAGGGGGCCAAAAACATTCAGTACTTC | CATQGAKNIQYF
TRBJ1-5 | - | - | TRBV9 | TGTGCCAGCAGGGGGCGGGGGCGGAATCAGCCCCAGCATTTT | CASRGRGRNQPQHF
TRBJ1-3 | - | - | TRBV19 | TGTGCCAGTAGTATATGGAGCTCTGGAAACACCATATATTTT | CASSIWSSGNTIYF
TRBJ2-7 | - | once | TRBV19 | TGTGCCAGTAGTATCGAGGGCCCCTACGAGCAGTACTTC | CASSIEGPYEQYF
TRBJ2-7 | TRBD1 | - | TRBV11-3 | TGTGCCAGCTCGTCGGACAGGGACGAGCAGTACTTC | CASSSDRDEQYF
TRBJ2-1 | - | - | TRBV21-1 | TGTGCCAGCGGTTCACAGGGTATGTATGAGCAGTTCTTC | CASGSQGMYEQFF
TRBJ1-1 | TRBD1 | - | TRBV7-2 | TGTGCCAGCAGCTTAATAAAGGGACAGGCTGAAGCTTTCTTT | CASSLIKGQAEAFF
TRBJ2-7 | TRBD1 | - | TRBV25-1 | TGTGCCAGCAGTGTGGGACAGAGATCCTCTAGCTCCTACGAGCAGTACTTC | CASSVGQRSSSSYEQYF
TRBJ2-5 | TRBD1 | - | TRBV5-1 | TGCGCCAGCAGCTTGTCCGGGACAGGAGCTCGTTCGTCCCAGTACTTC | CASSLSGTGARSSQYF
TRBJ2-7 | - | once | TRBV11-2 | TGTGCCAGCAGCTTAGATGAAGGGCAGGGGGAGGTCCTAGGCGAGCAGTACTTC | CASSLDEGQGEVLGEQYF
TRBJ2-3 | TRBD1 | medium-sized | TRBV6-4 | TGTGCCAGCAGTGACGGGACAGGGGGCACAGATACGCAGTATTTT | CASSDGTGGTDTQYF
TRBJ1-4 | TRBD1 | - | TRBV27 | TGTGCCAGCAGTTTATTCAGGGGGAATGAAAAACTGTTTTTT | CASSLFRGNEKLFF
TRBJ1-1 | - | - | TRBV4-1 | TGCGCCAGCAGCCAAAGGACAGTGAACACTGAAGCTTTCTTT | CASSQRTVNTEAFF
TRBJ1-4 | - | - | TRBV12-2 | TGTGCAAGTCGCTTAGGTTGGAGAGATGAAAAACTGTTTTTT | CASRLGWRDEKLFF
TRBJ1-3 | - | once | TRBV9 | TGTGCCAGCAGCGTAGGCAGCTCTGGAAACACCATATATTTT | CASSVGSSGNTIYF
TRBJ2-2 | - | few | TRBV27 | TGTGCCAGCAGTTCCCTGGGGGAGCTGTTTTTT | CASSSLGELFF
TRBJ1-2 | - | - | TRBV7-8 | TGTGCCAGCAGCTCCAGGAAGATAGACTATGGCTACACCTTC | CASSSRKIDYGYTF
TRBJ2-7 | TRBD1 | - | TRBV5-6 | TGTGCCAGCAGCTTGTCGACAGGGGGCTTGAACGAGCAGTACTTC | CASSLSTGGLNEQYF
TRBJ1-4 | TRBD1 | few | TRBV6-1 | TGTGCCAGCAGTGTAGGGACAGGGGCTGAAAAACTGTTTTTT | CASSVGTGAEKLFF
TRBJ1-2 | - | - | TRBV6-5 | TGTGCCAGCAGTTACTCGATTCGGTCGGGCTATGGCTACACCTTC | CASSYSIRSGYGYTF
TRBJ2-3 | TRBD2 | once | TRBV4-3 | TGCGCCAGCAGCCAAGGGACTAGCCCTATGAGCACAGATACGCAGTATTTT | CASSQGTSPMSTDTQYF
TRBJ2-5 | - | - | TRBV5-1 | TGCGCCAGCGGACATAGAGATGGAGGGTCGGAGACCCAGTACTTC | CASGHRDGGSETQYF
TRBJ2-3 | - | - | TRBV14 | TGTGCCAGCAGCCAAGAAGTCGGGGGAACCACAGATACGCAGTATTTT | CASSQEVGGTTDTQYF
TRBJ1-2 | - | - | TRBV9 | TGTGCCAGCAGCGATGGAGCCGCTAACTATGGCTACACCTTC | CASSDGAANYGYTF
TRBJ2-5 | TRBD2 | - | TRBV6-5 | TGTGCCAGCAGTTATTATGCGGGGGACCAAGAGACCCAGTACTTC | CASSYYAGDQETQYF
TRBJ2-2 | TRBD1 | - | TRBV4-1 | TGCGCCAGCAGCCCGCTAACATACTACCGACAGGGAGAGGCCGGGGAGCTGTTTTTT | CASSPLTYYRQGEAGELFF
TRBJ2-3 | - | - | TRBV27 | TGTGCCAGCAGCCGCGACAGAGAGACAGATACGCAGTATTTT | CASSRDRETDTQYF
TRBJ1-1 | - | medium-sized | TRBV6-6 | TGTGCCAGCAGTTACTTGGCCACTGAAGCTTTCTTT | CASSYLATEAFF
TRBJ1-1 | - | - | TRBV19 | TGTGCCAGTAGTAATGTTCTGCGAGGGCGGAACACTGAAGCTTTCTTT | CASSNVLRGRNTEAFF
TRBJ2-1 | TRBD1 | - | TRBV20-1 | TGCAGTGCTAGAGATGGGACAGGGGAATTCTTC | CSARDGTGEFF
TRBJ1-1 | TRBD1 | - | TRBV10-1 | TGCGCCAGAAGGACAGGGTGGAGGAGCACTGAAGCTTTCTTT | CARRTGWRSTEAFF
TRBJ1-4 | TRBD1 | - | TRBV9 | TGTGCCAGCAGCACTACGAGGACAGGGAGTAGTGAAAAACTGTTTTTT | CASSTTRTGSSEKLFF
TRBJ2-7 | TRBD2 | once | TRBV11-2 | TGTGCCAGCAGCTTAGGGGAGGGCTACGAGCAGTACTTC | CASSLGEGYEQYF
TRBJ1-2 | - | - | TRBV5-1 | TGCGCCAGCAGCTTAGGACAGCCAACTGGGGGCTACACCTTC | CASSLGQPTGGYTF
TRBJ2-7 | TRBD1 | - | TRBV5-4 | TGTGCCAGCAGCTACCTTCGGACAGGGGGCGCTTGGACTAGCGATCGCGAGCAGTACTTC | CASSYLRTGGAWTSDREQYF
TRBJ1-5 | - | - | TRBV28 | TGTGCCAGCAGTTACCTAAATCAGCCCCAGCATTTT | CASSYLNQPQHF
TRBJ1-1 | TRBD1 | - | TRBV2 | TGTGCCAGCAGCGGGACAGTGAACACTGAAGCTTTCTTT | CASSGTVNTEAFF
TRBJ1-1 | - | - | TRBV7-9 | TGTGCCAGCAGCTCTCGGAGTGGACAGACTGAAGCTTTCTTT | CASSSRSGQTEAFF
TRBJ2-7 | TRBD2 | - | TRBV9 | TGTGCCAGCAGCGATGGTAGCGGGGGGGCGCGGGAGCAGTACTTC | CASSDGSGGAREQYF
TRBJ2-7 | - | - | TRBV5-5 | TGTGCCAGCAGCTTGGGTGGGGGGGGCGAGTACCCGGACGAGCAGTACTTC | CASSLGGGGEYPDEQYF
TRBJ1-2 | - | - | TRBV4-1 | TGCGCCAGCATTCAAGAACAAGGGGATGCCTATGGCTACACCTTC | CASIQEQGDAYGYTF